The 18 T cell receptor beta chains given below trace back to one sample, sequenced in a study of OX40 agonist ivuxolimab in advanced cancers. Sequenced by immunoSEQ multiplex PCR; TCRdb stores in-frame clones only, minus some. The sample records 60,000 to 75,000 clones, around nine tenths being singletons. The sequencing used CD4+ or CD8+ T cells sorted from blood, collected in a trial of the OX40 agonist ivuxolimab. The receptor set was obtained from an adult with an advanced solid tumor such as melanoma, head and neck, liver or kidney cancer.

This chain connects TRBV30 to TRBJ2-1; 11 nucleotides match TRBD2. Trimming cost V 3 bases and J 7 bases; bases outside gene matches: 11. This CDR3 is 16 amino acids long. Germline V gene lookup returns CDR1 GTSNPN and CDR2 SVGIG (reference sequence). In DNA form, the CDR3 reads TGTGCCTGGAGGGAGATAGCGGGAGGGCCAGGGAATGAGCAGTTCTTC. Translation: CAWREIAGGPGNEQFF.

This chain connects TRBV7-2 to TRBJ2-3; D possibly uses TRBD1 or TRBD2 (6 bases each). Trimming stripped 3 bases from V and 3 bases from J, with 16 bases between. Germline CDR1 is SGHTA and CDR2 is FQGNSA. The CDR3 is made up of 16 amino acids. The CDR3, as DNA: TGTGCCAGCAGCTTTTTCAGCGGAGGGGGGACAGATACGCAGTATTTT. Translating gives CASSFFSGGGTDTQYF.

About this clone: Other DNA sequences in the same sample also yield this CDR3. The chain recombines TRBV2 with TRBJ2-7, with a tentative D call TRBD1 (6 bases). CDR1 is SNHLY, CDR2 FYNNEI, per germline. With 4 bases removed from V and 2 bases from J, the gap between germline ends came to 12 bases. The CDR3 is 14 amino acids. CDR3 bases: TGTGCCAGCAGTGGGGGGCTGACGGCCTACGAGCAGTACTTC. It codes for CASSGGLTAYEQYF. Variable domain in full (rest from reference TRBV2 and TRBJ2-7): EPEVTQTPSHQVTQMGQEVILRCVPISNHLYFYWYRQILGQKVEFLVSFYNNEISEKSEIFDDQFSVERPDGSNFTLKIRSTKLEDSAMYFCASSGGLTAYEQYFGPGTRLTVT.

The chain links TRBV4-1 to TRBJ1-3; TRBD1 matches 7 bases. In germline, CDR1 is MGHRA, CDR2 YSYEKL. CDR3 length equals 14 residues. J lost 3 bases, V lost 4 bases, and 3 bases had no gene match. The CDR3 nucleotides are TGCGCCAGCAGCCCCCGGGACAGTGGAAACACCATATATTTT. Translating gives CASSPRDSGNTIYF.

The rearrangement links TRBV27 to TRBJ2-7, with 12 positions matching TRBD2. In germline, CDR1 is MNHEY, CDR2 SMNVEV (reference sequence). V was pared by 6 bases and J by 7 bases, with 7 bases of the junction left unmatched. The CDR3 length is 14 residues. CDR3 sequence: CASRSGLAGGEQYF. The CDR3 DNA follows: TGTGCCAGCAGATCGGGGCTAGCGGGAGGGGAGCAGTACTTC.

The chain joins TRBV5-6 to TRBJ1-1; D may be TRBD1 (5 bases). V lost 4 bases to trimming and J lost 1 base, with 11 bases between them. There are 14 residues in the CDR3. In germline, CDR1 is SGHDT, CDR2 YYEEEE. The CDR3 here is CASSRGVTNTEAFF. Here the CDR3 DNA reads TGTGCCAGCAGCCGGGGGGTTACGAACACTGAAGCTTTCTTT.

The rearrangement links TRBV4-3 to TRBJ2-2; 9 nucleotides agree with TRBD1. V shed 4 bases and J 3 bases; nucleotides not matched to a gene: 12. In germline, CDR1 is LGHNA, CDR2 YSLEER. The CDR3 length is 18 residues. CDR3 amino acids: CASSPGTGRGSDTGELFF. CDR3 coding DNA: TGCGCCAGCAGCCCGGGGACAGGGAGAGGTTCGGACACCGGGGAGCTGTTTTTT.

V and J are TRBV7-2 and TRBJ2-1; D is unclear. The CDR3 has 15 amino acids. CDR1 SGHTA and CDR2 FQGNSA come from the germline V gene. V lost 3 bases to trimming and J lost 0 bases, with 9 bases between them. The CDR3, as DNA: TGTGCCAGCAGCTTCAGCGTCAACTCCTACAATGAGCAGTTCTTC. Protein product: CASSFSVNSYNEQFF.

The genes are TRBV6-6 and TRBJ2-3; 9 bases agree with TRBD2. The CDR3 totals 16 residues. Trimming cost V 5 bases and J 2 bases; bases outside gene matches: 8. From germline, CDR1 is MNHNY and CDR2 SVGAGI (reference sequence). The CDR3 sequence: CASSKPGLANTDTQYF. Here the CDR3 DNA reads TGTGCCAGCAGTAAGCCGGGACTAGCTAACACAGATACGCAGTATTTT.

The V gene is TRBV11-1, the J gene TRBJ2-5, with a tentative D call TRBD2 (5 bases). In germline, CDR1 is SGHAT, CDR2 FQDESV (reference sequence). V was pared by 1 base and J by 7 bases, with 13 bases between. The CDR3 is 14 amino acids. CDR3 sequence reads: CASSLGPKEGTQYF. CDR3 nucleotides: TGTGCCAGCAGCTTAGGACCCAAAGAGGGGACCCAGTACTTC. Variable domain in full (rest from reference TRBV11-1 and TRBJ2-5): EAEVAQSPRYKITEKSQAVAFWCDPISGHATLYWYRQILGQGPELLVQFQDESVVDDSQLPKDRFSAERLKGVDSTLKIQPAELGDSAMYLCASSLGPKEGTQYFGPGTRLLVL.

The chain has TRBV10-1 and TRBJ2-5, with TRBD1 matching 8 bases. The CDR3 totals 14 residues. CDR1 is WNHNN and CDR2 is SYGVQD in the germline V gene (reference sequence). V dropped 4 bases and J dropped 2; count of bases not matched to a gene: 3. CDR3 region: CASSGDRLQETQYF. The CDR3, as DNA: TGCGCCAGCAGTGGGGACAGGTTACAAGAGACCCAGTACTTC.

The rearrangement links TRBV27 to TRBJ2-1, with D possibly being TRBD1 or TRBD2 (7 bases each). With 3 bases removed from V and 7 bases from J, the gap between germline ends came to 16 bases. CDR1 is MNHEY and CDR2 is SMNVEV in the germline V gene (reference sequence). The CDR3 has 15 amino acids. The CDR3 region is CASSFPRQGGNEQFF. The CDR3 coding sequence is TGTGCCAGCAGTTTCCCCCGACAGGGAGGGAATGAGCAGTTCTTC.

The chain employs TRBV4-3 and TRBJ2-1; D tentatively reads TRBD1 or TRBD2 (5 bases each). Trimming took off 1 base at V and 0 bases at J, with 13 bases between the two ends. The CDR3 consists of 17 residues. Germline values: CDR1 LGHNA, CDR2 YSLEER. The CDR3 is CASSQAGTGRSYNEQFF. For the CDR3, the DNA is TGCGCCAGCAGCCAAGCCGGGACGGGCCGCTCCTACAATGAGCAGTTCTTC.

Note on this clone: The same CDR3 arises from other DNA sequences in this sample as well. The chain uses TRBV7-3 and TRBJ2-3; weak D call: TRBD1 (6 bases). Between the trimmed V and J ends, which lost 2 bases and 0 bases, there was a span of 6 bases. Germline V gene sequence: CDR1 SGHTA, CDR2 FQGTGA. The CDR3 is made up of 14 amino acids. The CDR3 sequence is CASSLGTSTDTQYF. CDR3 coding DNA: TGTGCCAGCAGCTTAGGGACAAGCACAGATACGCAGTATTTT.

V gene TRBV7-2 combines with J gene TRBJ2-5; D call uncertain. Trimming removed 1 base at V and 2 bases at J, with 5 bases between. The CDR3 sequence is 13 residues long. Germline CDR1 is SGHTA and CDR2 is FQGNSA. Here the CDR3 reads CASSLVLQETQYF. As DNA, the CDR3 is TGTGCCAGCAGCTTAGTTCTACAAGAGACCCAGTACTTC.

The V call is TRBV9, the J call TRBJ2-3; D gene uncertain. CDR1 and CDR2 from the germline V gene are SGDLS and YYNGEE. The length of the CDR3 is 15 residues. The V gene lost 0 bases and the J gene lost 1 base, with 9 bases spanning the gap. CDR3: CASSVDMARTDTQYF. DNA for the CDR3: TGTGCCAGCAGCGTAGATATGGCCCGCACAGATACGCAGTATTTT.

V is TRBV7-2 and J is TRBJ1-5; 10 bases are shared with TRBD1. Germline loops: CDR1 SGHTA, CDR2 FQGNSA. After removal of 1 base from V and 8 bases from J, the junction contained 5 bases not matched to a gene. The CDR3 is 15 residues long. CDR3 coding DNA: TGTGCCAGCAGCTTAGGAGGGACAGGGGAAAAGCCCCAGCATTTT. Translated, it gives CASSLGGTGEKPQHF.

Written as DNA, the CDR3 is TGTGCCACCAAACCCGATGTGGGGGAATATCAGCCCCAGCATTTT. It yields the protein CATKPDVGEYQPQHF. The chain recombines TRBV19 with TRBJ1-5, with TRBD1 as a possible D gene (5 bases). The CDR3 extends over 15 amino acids. V shed 10 bases and J shed 5 bases, with 21 bases lying between them. The germline V gene encodes CDR1 LNHDA and CDR2 SQIVND (reference sequence).